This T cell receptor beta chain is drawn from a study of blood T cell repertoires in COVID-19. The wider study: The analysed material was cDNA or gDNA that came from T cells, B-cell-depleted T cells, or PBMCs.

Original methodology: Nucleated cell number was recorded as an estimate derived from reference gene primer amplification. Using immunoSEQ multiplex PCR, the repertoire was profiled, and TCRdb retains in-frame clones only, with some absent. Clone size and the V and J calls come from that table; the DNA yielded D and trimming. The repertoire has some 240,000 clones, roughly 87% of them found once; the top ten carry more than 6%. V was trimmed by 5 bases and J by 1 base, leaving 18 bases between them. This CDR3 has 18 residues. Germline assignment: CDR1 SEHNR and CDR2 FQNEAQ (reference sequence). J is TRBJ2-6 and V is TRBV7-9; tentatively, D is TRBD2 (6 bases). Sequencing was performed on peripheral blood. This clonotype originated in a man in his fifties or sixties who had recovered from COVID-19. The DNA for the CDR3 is TGTGCCAGCAGCCCCCGCGGAGGGTCAGGGTCTGGGGCCAACGTCCTGACTTTC. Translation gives CASSPRGGSGSGANVLTF.